This note documents a single T cell receptor beta chain sequence. Antigen unknown. These data originate in a study of cytomegalovirus exposure and HLA in healthy donors. Points from the study as a whole: Apparent HLA restriction characterized most CMV-associated TCR beta chains in a later analysis.

PCR was performed using 60 Vbeta and 13 Jbeta primers. This table comes from immunoSEQ multiplex PCR, and its TCRdb copy is limited to in-frame clones, with some not included. The data show 100,000 to 150,000 clones, with approximately 60% seen just once and around 2.5% held by the top ten. Trimming removed 3 bases from V and 2 bases from J; junction bases left unmatched: 19. The CDR3 spans 20 residues. Germline CDR1 and CDR2: MGHRA and YSYEKL. This chain connects TRBV4-1 to TRBJ2-5; 9 bases map to TRBD1. Input material: PBMCs. The clonotype was recovered from a woman in her thirties or forties in good health and CMV-seronegative. The CDR3 region has the DNA TGCGCCAGCAGCCAGGTTTCCGTGAGACAGGGGGGCAGTGATCAAGAGACCCAGTACTTC. Translated: CASSQVSVRQGGSDQETQYF.